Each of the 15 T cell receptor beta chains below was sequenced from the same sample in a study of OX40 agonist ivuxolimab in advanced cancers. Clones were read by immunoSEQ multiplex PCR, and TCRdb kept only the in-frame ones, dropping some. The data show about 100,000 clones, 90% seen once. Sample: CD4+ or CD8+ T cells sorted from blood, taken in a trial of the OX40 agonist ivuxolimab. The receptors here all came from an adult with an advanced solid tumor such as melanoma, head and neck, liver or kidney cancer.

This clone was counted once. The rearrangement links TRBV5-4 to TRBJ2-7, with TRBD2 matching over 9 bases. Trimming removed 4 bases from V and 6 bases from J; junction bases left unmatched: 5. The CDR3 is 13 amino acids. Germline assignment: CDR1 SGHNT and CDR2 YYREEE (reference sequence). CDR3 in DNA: TGTGCCAGCAGCCCAGCGGGAGGTTTCGAGCAGTACTTC. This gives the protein CASSPAGGFEQYF. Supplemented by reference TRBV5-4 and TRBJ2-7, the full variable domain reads ETGVTQSPTHLIKTRGQQVTLRCSSQSGHNTVSWYQQALGQGPQFIFQYYREEENGRGNFPPRFSGLQFPNYSSELNVNALELDDSALYLCASSPAGGFEQYFGPGTRLTVT.

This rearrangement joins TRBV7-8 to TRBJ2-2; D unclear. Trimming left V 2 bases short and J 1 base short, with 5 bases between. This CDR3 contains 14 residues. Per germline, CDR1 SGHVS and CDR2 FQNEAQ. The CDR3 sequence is CASSLLVNTGELFF. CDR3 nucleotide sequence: TGTGCCAGCAGCTTACTGGTGAACACCGGGGAGCTGTTTTTT.

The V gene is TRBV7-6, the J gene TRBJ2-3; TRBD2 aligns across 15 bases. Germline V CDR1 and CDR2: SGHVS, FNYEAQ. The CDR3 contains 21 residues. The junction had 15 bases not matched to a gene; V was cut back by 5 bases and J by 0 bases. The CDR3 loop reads CASSPRTSGRGQAPSTDTQYF. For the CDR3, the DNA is TGTGCCAGCAGCCCCCGGACTAGCGGGAGGGGGCAGGCTCCGAGCACAGATACGCAGTATTTT.

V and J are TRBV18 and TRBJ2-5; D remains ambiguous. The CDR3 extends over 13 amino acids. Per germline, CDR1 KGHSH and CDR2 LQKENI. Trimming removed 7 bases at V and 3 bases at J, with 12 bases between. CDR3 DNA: TGTGCCAGCTTCCCCACATCGAAAGAGACCCAGTACTTC. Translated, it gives CASFPTSKETQYF.

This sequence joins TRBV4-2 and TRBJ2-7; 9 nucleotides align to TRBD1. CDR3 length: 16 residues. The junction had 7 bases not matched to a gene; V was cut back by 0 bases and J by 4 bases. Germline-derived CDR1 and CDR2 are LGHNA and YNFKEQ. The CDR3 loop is CASSQDGGTGIYEQYF. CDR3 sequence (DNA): TGTGCCAGCAGCCAAGATGGGGGGACAGGGATATACGAGCAGTACTTC.

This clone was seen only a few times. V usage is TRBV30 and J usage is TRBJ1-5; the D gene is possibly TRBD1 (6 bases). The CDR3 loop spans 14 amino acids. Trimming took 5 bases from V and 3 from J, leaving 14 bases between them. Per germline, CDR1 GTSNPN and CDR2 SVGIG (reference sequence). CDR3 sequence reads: CAWARRDNNQPQHF. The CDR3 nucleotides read TGTGCCTGGGCCCGCCGGGACAACAATCAGCCCCAGCATTTT.

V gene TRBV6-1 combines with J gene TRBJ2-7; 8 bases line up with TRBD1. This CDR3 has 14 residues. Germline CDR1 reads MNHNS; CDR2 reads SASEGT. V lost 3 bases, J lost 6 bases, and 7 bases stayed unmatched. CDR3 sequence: CASSDRTGWGEQYF. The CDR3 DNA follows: TGTGCCAGCAGTGATCGGACAGGGTGGGGCGAGCAGTACTTC.

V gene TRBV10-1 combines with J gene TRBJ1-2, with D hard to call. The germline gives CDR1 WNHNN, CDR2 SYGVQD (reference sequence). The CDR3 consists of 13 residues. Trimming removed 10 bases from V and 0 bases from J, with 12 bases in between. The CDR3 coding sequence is TGCGCCACCAAGGCAGGATCTAACTATGGCTACACCTTC. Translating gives CATKAGSNYGYTF.

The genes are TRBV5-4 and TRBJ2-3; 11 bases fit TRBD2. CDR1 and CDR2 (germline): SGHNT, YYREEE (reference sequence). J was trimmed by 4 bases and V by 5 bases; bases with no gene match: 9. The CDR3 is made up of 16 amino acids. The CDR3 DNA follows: TGTGCCAGCAGTCCCCTAGTAGCGGGAGGGTCAGATACGCAGTATTTT. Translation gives CASSPLVAGGSDTQYF.

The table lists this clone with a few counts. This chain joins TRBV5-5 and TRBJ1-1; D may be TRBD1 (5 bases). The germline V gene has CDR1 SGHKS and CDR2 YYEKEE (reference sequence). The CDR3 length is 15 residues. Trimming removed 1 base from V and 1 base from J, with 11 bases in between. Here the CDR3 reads CASSLTPGRNTEAFF. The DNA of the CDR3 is TGTGCCAGCAGCTTGACTCCGGGGCGGAACACTGAAGCTTTCTTT.

CDR3 sequence (DNA): TGTGCCAGCAGCATAGGACTAGCGGAAGAGACCCAGTACTTC. Its protein is CASSIGLAEETQYF. The chain carries TRBV5-4 and TRBJ2-5, with 10 nucleotides matching TRBD2. Per the germline V gene, CDR1 is SGHNT and CDR2 is YYREEE (reference sequence). The CDR3 sequence is 14 residues long. The V and J ends lost 4 bases and 3 bases, in that order; junction bases with no gene match: 3. The full variable domain, in which reference TRBV5-4 and TRBJ2-5 provide the parts outside the CDR3, is ETGVTQSPTHLIKTRGQQVTLRCSSQSGHNTVSWYQQALGQGPQFIFQYYREEENGRGNFPPRFSGLQFPNYSSELNVNALELDDSALYLCASSIGLAEETQYFGPGTRLLVL.

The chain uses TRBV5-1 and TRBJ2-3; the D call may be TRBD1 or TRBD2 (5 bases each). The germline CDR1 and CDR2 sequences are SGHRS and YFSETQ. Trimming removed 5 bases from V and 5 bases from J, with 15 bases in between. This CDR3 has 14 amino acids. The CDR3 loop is CASRGPGVGDTQYF. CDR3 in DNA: TGCGCCAGCAGGGGACCTGGGGTTGGAGATACGCAGTATTTT. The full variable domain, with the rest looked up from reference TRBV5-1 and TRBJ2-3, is KAGVTQTPRYLIKTRGQQVTLSCSPISGHRSVSWYQQTPGQGLQFLFEYFSETQRNKGNFPGRFSGRQFSNSRSEMNVSTLELGDSALYLCASRGPGVGDTQYFGPGTRLTVL.

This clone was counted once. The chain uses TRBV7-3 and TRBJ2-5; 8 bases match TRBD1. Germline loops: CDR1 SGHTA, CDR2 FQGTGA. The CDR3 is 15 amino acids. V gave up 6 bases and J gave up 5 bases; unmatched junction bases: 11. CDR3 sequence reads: CASSPTGGKGETQYF. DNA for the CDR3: TGTGCCAGCAGTCCTACAGGGGGTAAGGGGGAGACCCAGTACTTC.

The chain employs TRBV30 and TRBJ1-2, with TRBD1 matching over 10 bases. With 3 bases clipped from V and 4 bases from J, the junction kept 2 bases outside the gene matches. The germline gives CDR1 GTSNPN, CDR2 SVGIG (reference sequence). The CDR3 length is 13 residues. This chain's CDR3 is CAWSGQGVYGYTF. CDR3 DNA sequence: TGTGCCTGGAGCGGACAGGGGGTCTATGGCTACACCTTC.

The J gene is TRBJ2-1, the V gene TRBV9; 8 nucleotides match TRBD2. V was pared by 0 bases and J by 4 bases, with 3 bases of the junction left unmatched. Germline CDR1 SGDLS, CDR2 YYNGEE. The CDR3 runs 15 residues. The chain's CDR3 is CASSVAGGGYNEQFF. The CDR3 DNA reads TGTGCCAGCAGCGTAGCGGGAGGGGGGTACAATGAGCAGTTCTTC.